The T cell receptor beta chain described here comes from a study of cytomegalovirus exposure and HLA in healthy donors. General study findings and limits: Productive status was seen about 90% or about 30% of the time for most TCR beta V segments in an earlier analysis.

V was clipped by 4 bases and J by 8 bases, with 11 bases between them. The CDR3 sequence is 13 residues long. The germline V gene encodes CDR1 SNHLY and CDR2 FYNNEI. The donors comprised healthy bone marrow donors. The primer mix had 60 Vbeta and 13 Jbeta primers. The method was immunoSEQ multiplex PCR; TCRdb's version includes in-frame clones alone and lacks a portion of them. In the table there are about 150,000 clones, 65% to 80% of which are singletons. This clone was recorded a few times. Antigen specificity is unknown. This receptor was obtained from a woman aged 40 to 50 in good health and CMV-seronegative. This chain links TRBV2 with TRBJ1-4; D is ambiguous. The specimen sequenced was PBMCs. In DNA form, the CDR3 reads TGTGCCAGCAGTGGGGAGGCCGGCGAAAAACTGTTTTTT. Translating it yields CASSGEAGEKLFF.